The following is a TCR beta chain sequence with its context. A much larger clone lies a single base off, so this may be a read error. No cell sorting was done before RNA was extracted from the tissue. Donors were chemotherapy-naive, newly diagnosed lung cancer surgical patients in China, August–late 2014. The sample belongs to a study of tumor and adjacent non-tumor tissue in lung cancer. Three rounds of nested PCR, following a modified ARM-PCR protocol, produced the TCRbeta library. A single record per CDR3 protein comes from TCRdb applying MiXCR to the multiplex PCR reads. The sample consists of around 74,000 distinct CDR3 sequences, around 65% of them appearing once. The germline CDR1 and CDR2 sequences are MDHEN and SYDVKM. The V and J ends lost 6 bases and 4 bases respectively, with 12 bases between them. The CDR3 totals 13 residues.

This clonotype was sampled from a woman in her 70s with non-small cell lung cancer. The sequenced material came from lung tumor tissue. The rearrangement uses TRBV28 and TRBJ1-2; D unclear. The CDR3 protein is CASRNSFSYGYTF. Written as DNA, the CDR3 is TGTGCCAGCAGGAACAGTTTTAGCTATGGCTACACCTTC.